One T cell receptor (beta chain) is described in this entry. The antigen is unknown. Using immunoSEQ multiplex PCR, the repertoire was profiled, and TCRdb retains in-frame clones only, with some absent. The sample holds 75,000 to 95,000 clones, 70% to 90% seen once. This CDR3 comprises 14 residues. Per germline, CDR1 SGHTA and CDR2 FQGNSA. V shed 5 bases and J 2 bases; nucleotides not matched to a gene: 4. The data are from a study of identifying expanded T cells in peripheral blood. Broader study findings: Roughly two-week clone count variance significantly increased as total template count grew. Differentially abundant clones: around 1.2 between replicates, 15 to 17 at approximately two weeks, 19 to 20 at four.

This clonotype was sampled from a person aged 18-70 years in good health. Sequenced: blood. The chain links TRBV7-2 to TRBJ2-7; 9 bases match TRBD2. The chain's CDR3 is CASSISSGTYEQYF. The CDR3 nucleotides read TGTGCCAGCAGCATATCTAGCGGGACCTACGAGCAGTACTTC.